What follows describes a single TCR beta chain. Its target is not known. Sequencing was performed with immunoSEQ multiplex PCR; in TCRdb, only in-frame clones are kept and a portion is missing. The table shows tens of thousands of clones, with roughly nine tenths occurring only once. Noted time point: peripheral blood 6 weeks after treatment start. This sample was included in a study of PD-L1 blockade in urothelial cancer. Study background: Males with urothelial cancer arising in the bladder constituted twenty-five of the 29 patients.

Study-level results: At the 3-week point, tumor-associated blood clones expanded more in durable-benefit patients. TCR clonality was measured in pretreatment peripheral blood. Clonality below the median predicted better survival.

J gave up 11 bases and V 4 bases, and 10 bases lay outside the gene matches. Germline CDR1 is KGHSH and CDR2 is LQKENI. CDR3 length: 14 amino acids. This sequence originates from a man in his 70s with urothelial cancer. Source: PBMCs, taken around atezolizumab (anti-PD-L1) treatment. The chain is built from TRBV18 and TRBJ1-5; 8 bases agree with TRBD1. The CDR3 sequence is CASSLDRAQRAQHF. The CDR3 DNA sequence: TGTGCCAGCTCACTGGACAGGGCACAAAGGGCCCAGCATTTT.